This paragraph reports one T cell receptor beta chain. Its target is not known. H&E slides confirmed each diagnosis, reviewed by two pathologists independently. This record comes from a study of immune evolution from preneoplasia to lung adenocarcinoma. As for the study in general: HLA loss of heterozygosity: around 6.5% AIS, around 16% MIA, approximately 35% ADC, none AAH. Study-level findings and limits: Later-stage lesions seemingly showed higher T cell density and diversity than normal lung. From normal lung to invasive adenocarcinoma, top clone frequencies appeared to decrease.

Sequencing was performed with immunoSEQ multiplex PCR; in TCRdb, only in-frame clones are kept and a portion is missing. The sample includes some 9,100 clones, around 80% of them seen just once. Germline V gives CDR1 MGHRA, CDR2 YSYEKL. The CDR3 sequence is 17 residues long. V was clipped by 4 bases and J by 9 bases, with 22 bases between them. Sequenced: FFPE lung adenocarcinoma in situ tissue. This chain joins TRBV4-1 and TRBJ1-6; D call uncertain. The receptor's source is a person aged 60 to 85 with lung adenocarcinoma. In DNA form, the CDR3 reads TGCGCCAGCAGCCCCCCGGCACAGAGGCTCCTCAGTTCACCCCTCCACTTT. Protein product: CASSPPAQRLLSSPLHF.